The rows below give T cell receptor beta chains drawn from one sample of a study of OX40 agonist ivuxolimab in advanced cancers. Method: immunoSEQ multiplex PCR; TCRdb's copy keeps in-frame clones and lacks some. The sample has some 37,000 clones; about 88% are singletons. The sequenced sample was CD4+ or CD8+ T cells sorted from blood, obtained in a trial of the OX40 agonist ivuxolimab. The receptors shown here come from an adult with an advanced solid tumor such as melanoma, head and neck, liver or kidney cancer. CDR3s include the opening cysteine and the closing phenylalanine or tryptophan. The order of the fields is V gene, D gene, clone size, J gene, CDR3 DNA, CDR3 protein. D genes are given only for firm matches. The size of a clone is reported for some rows only, either as once, few or many, or as a class for expanded clones.

>TRBV5-4|TRBD1|once|TRBJ2-7
TGTGCCAGCAGCTCGGACAGGGGAAAGCAGTACTTC
CASSSDRGKQYF
>TRBV19|TRBD2|-|TRBJ2-1
TGTGCCAGTAGTCATATGGTAGGGCAGCCGGGACTAGCGGGACGGATTTCCTACAATGAGCAGTTCTTC
CASSHMVGQPGLAGRISYNEQFF
>TRBV30|-|-|TRBJ1-3
TGTGCCTGGAACCCAGGCCCTGGAAACACCATATATTTT
CAWNPGPGNTIYF
>TRBV18|TRBD1|-|TRBJ2-2
TGTGCCAGCTCAAAGGACAGGGGACAGGCCGGGGAGCTGTTTTTT
CASSKDRGQAGELFF
>TRBV10-1|-|-|TRBJ2-7
TGCGCCAGCAGTGACCGCGCTAGGCAAGGTCGCTACGAGCAGTACTTC
CASSDRARQGRYEQYF
>TRBV21-1|-|few|TRBJ1-5
TGTGCCAGCAGCAAGGAGCAGGGGACGCGGCAGCCCCAGCATTTT
CASSKEQGTRQPQHF
>TRBV5-1|TRBD1|-|TRBJ2-7
TGCGCCAGCAGCCCCAGGACAGGGGCTACCTACGAGCAGTACTTC
CASSPRTGATYEQYF
>TRBV4-1|TRBD2|-|TRBJ2-7
TGCGCCAGCAGCCAAGCGGGCGGGAGGAGCTACGAGCAGTACTTC
CASSQAGGRSYEQYF
>TRBV7-2|-|-|TRBJ1-2
TGTGCCAGCAGCCTTACCCCCGGGAATGGCTACACCTTC
CASSLTPGNGYTF
>TRBV11-2|TRBD1|-|TRBJ1-1
TGTGCCAGCAGCCGGGGACAGGGGGGCACTGAAGCTTTCTTT
CASSRGQGGTEAFF
>TRBV15|-|-|TRBJ2-7
TGTGCCACCAGCAGAGATCGGAAGTACGAGCAGTACTTC
CATSRDRKYEQYF
>TRBV11-2|-|-|TRBJ2-1
TGTGCCAGCAGCTTAGGTTGGGTACAGAATGAGCAGTTCTTC
CASSLGWVQNEQFF
>TRBV11-3|TRBD2|once|TRBJ2-2
TGTGCCAGCAGCCGTGCAGCCGAATCAAGCGGGGGAAACACCGGGGAGCTGTTTTTT
CASSRAAESSGGNTGELFF
>TRBV5-1|-|-|TRBJ2-5
TGCGCCAGCACCTCAGTCGGGGAGACCCAGTACTTC
CASTSVGETQYF
>TRBV10-3|TRBD1|-|TRBJ2-7
TGTGCCATAAGAATGGGACAGACCTACGAGCAGTACTTC
CAIRMGQTYEQYF
>TRBV18|TRBD1|-|TRBJ1-2
TGTGCCAGCTCACCCATACCTGGGAACCAGGGGGGATATGGCTACACCTTC
CASSPIPGNQGGYGYTF
>TRBV18|-|few|TRBJ1-2
TGTGCCAGCTCACCACCAGCCTACAACTATGGCTACACCTTC
CASSPPAYNYGYTF
>TRBV11-1|TRBD2|-|TRBJ2-3
TGTGCCAGCAGCTTAGTGCCCCCGGGACTAGCGACTAGCACAGATACGCAGTATTTT
CASSLVPPGLATSTDTQYF
>TRBV18|TRBD2|-|TRBJ2-7
TGTGCCAGCTCACTGCTAGCGGGAGGGCCAGGGGAGCAGTACTTC
CASSLLAGGPGEQYF
>TRBV23-1|-|-|TRBJ1-6
TGCGCCAGCGCCGGGGTTGGGCTTGGATCACCCCTCCACTTT
CASAGVGLGSPLHF
>TRBV4-1|-|-|TRBJ2-4
TGCGCCAGCAGCCAAGCCGGGTTAGCCAAAAACATTCAGTACTTC
CASSQAGLAKNIQYF
>TRBV9|-|-|TRBJ2-1
TGTGCCAGCAGCGTGGGTGGGCCCTACAATGAGCAGTTCTTC
CASSVGGPYNEQFF